What follows are 6 T cell receptor beta chains derived from one specimen sequenced in a study of radiotherapy plus CTLA-4 blockade in lung cancer (dated by TCRdb to between 2018 and 2020). Libraries were constructed by the immunoSEQ multiplex PCR assay. Drawn from immuneACCESS, this table holds only the in-frame rearrangements with V and J called that TCRdb kept. Clones are partly lost; checked studies trace under half to an unresolved V gene and leave the rest unexplained. The sample includes roughly 80,000 clones, with about 79% observed a single time. Under 4.5% of the sample is held by the ten biggest clonotypes. Specimen: peripheral blood, collected from a patient treated with radiotherapy plus ipilimumab. The receptors here all came from a human donor with non-small cell lung cancer who had a partial response to radiotherapy plus ipilimumab. Some clones in this sample may be carry-over from other donors' samples.

CDR3 sequence (DNA): TGTGCCAGCAGCCCCGGTCTAGCGGGAGCCGCAGATACGCAGTATTTT. This sequence encodes CASSPGLAGAADTQYF. The gene calls are TRBV5-4 and TRBJ2-3, with TRBD2 matching over 10 bases. This CDR3 has 16 amino acids. The junction had 9 bases not matched to a gene; V was cut back by 4 bases and J by 4 bases. Germline CDR1 SGHNT, CDR2 YYREEE (reference sequence).

This sequence joins TRBV10-2 and TRBJ2-7, with D possibly TRBD2 on 6 matching bases. V shed 8 bases and J shed 12 bases, with 35 bases lying between them. The CDR3 runs 17 residues. The germline CDR1 and CDR2 sequences are WSHSY and SAAADI. The CDR3 DNA reads TGCGCCAGCTCCCGGGAGACCGGGGTCAGAAAGCAAGGTCGTACGTACTTC. Its translation: CASSRETGVRKQGRTYF.

V and J are TRBV2 and TRBJ1-2; 9 bases are shared with TRBD1. The V and J ends lost 9 bases and 6 bases, in that order; junction bases with no gene match: 11. Germline V gene data show CDR1 as SNHLY and CDR2 as FYNNEI. This CDR3 has 14 amino acids. CDR3 loop: CAREQGARWNGYTF. Written as DNA, the CDR3 is TGTGCCAGAGAACAGGGGGCCCGTTGGAATGGCTACACCTTC.

This clone was observed a single time. The CDR3 sequence is CASGGLVRAYNEQFF. CDR3 nucleotides: TGTGCCAGCGGGGGACTAGTCAGGGCCTACAATGAGCAGTTCTTC. The J gene is TRBJ2-1, the V gene TRBV6-1; 8 nucleotides line up with TRBD2. The CDR3 totals 15 residues. Germline V gene data show CDR1 as MNHNS and CDR2 as SASEGT. Trimming took 8 bases from V and 2 from J; bases not matched to a gene: 8.

A few counts support this clone. V and J are TRBV2 and TRBJ2-2; the D gene is possibly TRBD2 (6 bases). V was clipped by 6 bases and J by 5 bases, with 13 bases between them. CDR1 is SNHLY and CDR2 is FYNNEI in the germline V gene. The CDR3 sequence is 14 residues long. The CDR3, as DNA: TGTGCCAGCAGCCCCACGGCGGGGACCGGGGAGCTGTTTTTT. It yields the protein CASSPTAGTGELFF.

This clone has just a few counts. This chain connects TRBV10-3 to TRBJ1-2; D perhaps matches TRBD1 (5 bases). V was trimmed by 0 bases and J by 7 bases, leaving 15 bases between them. The CDR3 length is 15 residues. Germline assignment: CDR1 ENHRY and CDR2 SYGVKD. The CDR3 DNA reads as TGTGCCATCAGTGAGTCCGGGGGGGTCGATGGTGGCTACACCTTC. This translates into CAISESGGVDGGYTF.